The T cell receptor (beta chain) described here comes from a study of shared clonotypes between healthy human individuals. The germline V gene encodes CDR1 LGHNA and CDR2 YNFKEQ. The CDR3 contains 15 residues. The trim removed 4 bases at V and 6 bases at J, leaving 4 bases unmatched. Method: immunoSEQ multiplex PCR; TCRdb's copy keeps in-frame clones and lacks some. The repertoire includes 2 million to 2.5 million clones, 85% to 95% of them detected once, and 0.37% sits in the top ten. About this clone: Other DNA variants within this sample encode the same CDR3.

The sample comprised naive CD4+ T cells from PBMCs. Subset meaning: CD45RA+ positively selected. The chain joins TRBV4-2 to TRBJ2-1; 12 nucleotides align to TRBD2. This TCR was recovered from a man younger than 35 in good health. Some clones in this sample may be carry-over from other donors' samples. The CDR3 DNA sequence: TGTGCCAGCAGCCCGACTAGCGGGAGAGCCAATGAGCAGTTCTTC. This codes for CASSPTSGRANEQFF.